Each of the 29 T cell receptor beta chains below was sequenced from the same sample in a study of blood T cell repertoires in COVID-19 (dated by TCRdb to 2020 to 2021). Library preparation used the immunoSEQ multiplex PCR assay. TCRdb holds this immuneACCESS table with in-frame rearrangements only. Some clones are missing; in checked studies, unresolved V genes explain under half, and the rest has no known cause. The sample table shows under 300,000 clones, and more than 75% are seen once. The leading ten clones occupy 6.6% of the sample. The material sequenced was PBMCs or T cells enriched from blood (not recorded which). Receptors originate from a woman aged 45-65 years who had been exposed to COVID-19.

The chain recombines TRBV19 with TRBJ1-5, with D uncertain. The CDR3 is made up of 16 amino acids. V dropped 8 bases and J dropped 2 bases, with 19 bases sitting between them. Germline CDR1 and CDR2: LNHDA and SQIVND (reference sequence). In nucleotides, the CDR3 is TGTGCCAGTGCACCCCGCGGAGGTGGAGGCAATCAGCCCCAGCATTTT. Its translation: CASAPRGGGGNQPQHF.

The rearrangement joins TRBV7-9 to TRBJ1-1, with TRBD1 as a possible D gene (5 bases). In germline, CDR1 is SEHNR, CDR2 FQNEAQ (reference sequence). V lost 3 bases and J lost 1, with 18 bases in between. There are 17 residues in the CDR3. CDR3 residues: CASSFDRHPSSNTEAFF. The DNA of the CDR3 is TGTGCCAGCAGCTTTGACAGACACCCTTCTTCGAACACTGAAGCTTTCTTT. The full variable domain, rest sourced from reference TRBV7-9 and TRBJ1-1, is DTGVSQNPRHKITKRGQNVTFRCDPISEHNRLYWYRQTLGQGPEFLTYFQNEAQLEKSRLLSDRFSAERPKGSFSTLEIQRTEQGDSAMYLCASSFDRHPSSNTEAFFGQGTRLTVV.

In this sample, this clone turned up once. The chain is built from TRBV7-3 and TRBJ2-2, with no clear D. The CDR3 is made up of 10 amino acids. Germline-derived CDR1 and CDR2 are SGHTA and FQGTGA. V gave up 7 bases and J gave up 5 bases, with 2 bases separating them. The CDR3 region has the DNA TGTGCCAGCACTACCGGGGAGCTGTTTTTT. Translating it yields CASTTGELFF.

This chain links TRBV9 with TRBJ2-5, with a weak D call TRBD2 (6 bases). Per germline, CDR1 SGDLS and CDR2 YYNGEE. The CDR3 runs 16 residues. V lost 1 base to trimming and J lost 2 bases, with 15 bases between them. DNA for the CDR3: TGTGCCAGCAGCGTACAAGCGGACTACCATCAAGAGACCCAGTACTTC. This gives the protein CASSVQADYHQETQYF.

The rearrangement uses TRBV6-5 and TRBJ2-3; 10 positions agree with TRBD2. The germline V gene has CDR1 MNHEY and CDR2 SVGAGI. CDR3 length: 14 residues. J gave up 9 bases and V 5 bases, and 8 bases lay outside the gene matches. This chain's CDR3 is CASSTGLAVVTQYF. Here the CDR3 DNA reads TGTGCCAGCAGTACAGGACTAGCGGTTGTCACGCAGTATTTT.

Worth noting for this clone: Other nucleotide sequences from this sample produce the same CDR3. The rearrangement joins TRBV9 to TRBJ2-6; a possible D gene is TRBD2 (6 bases). The CDR3 totals 15 residues. V lost 7 bases, J lost 4 bases, and 15 bases lay in between. From germline, CDR1 is SGDLS and CDR2 YYNGEE. This CDR3 is CASDAGGGGANVLTF. Written as DNA, the CDR3 is TGTGCCAGCGATGCCGGGGGTGGAGGGGCCAACGTCCTGACTTTC.

The chain is built from TRBV5-6 and TRBJ1-4; 7 bases are a match to TRBD1. J gave up 8 bases and V 2 bases, and 6 bases lay outside the gene matches. Looked up from germline, CDR1 is SGHDT and CDR2 is YYEEEE. The CDR3 is 14 residues long. CDR3 protein: CASSFARTGEKLFF. The CDR3 nucleotides are TGTGCCAGCAGCTTCGCCAGGACAGGAGAAAAACTGTTTTTT.

This chain uses TRBV11-2 with TRBJ1-1; D ambiguous. The CDR3 consists of 12 residues. Trimming cost V 5 bases and J 8 bases, with 12 bases left between them. Germline CDR1 and CDR2: SGHAT and FQNNGV. The CDR3 region is CASSERYMEAFF. The CDR3 DNA is TGTGCCAGCAGCGAGAGGTACATGGAAGCTTTCTTT.

This chain links TRBV5-1 with TRBJ1-2, with D unclear. The V end was cut by 0 bases, the J end by 12 bases, with 12 bases between. Looked up from germline, CDR1 is SGHRS and CDR2 is YFSETQ. The CDR3 runs 12 residues. The CDR3 loop is CASSLAPGSDTF. In nucleotides, the CDR3 is TGCGCCAGCAGCTTGGCCCCGGGAAGCGACACCTTC. Filled out from reference TRBV5-1 and TRBJ1-2, the complete variable domain reads KAGVTQTPRYLIKTRGQQVTLSCSPISGHRSVSWYQQTPGQGLQFLFEYFSETQRNKGNFPGRFSGRQFSNSRSEMNVSTLELGDSALYLCASSLAPGSDTFGSGTRLTVV.

The genes are TRBV2 and TRBJ1-1; TRBD1 is a possible D gene (6 bases). The CDR3 sequence is 14 residues long. The V end was cut by 6 bases, the J end by 1 base, with 12 bases between. Per germline, CDR1 SNHLY and CDR2 FYNNEI. CDR3 DNA: TGTGCCAGCAGGGGGGGGCTAGAGAACACTGAAGCTTTCTTT. This gives the protein CASRGGLENTEAFF.

This clone was picked up one time. The V call is TRBV27, the J call TRBJ2-5; D is perhaps TRBD2 (5 bases). V lost 3 bases, J lost 5 bases, and 10 bases lay in between. Per germline, CDR1 MNHEY and CDR2 SMNVEV (reference sequence). The CDR3 contains 13 residues. The CDR3 loop reads CASSFTGMETQYF. The CDR3 DNA follows: TGTGCCAGCAGTTTTACGGGAATGGAGACCCAGTACTTC.

This chain joins TRBV7-2 and TRBJ1-1; TRBD1 matches at 8 bases. With V trimmed by 4 bases and J by 5 bases, 9 bases remained unmatched. Germline CDR1 reads SGHTA; CDR2 reads FQGNSA. The CDR3 length is 15 residues. The CDR3 spells CASSSQLRQGTEAFF. The CDR3 DNA sequence: TGTGCCAGCAGCTCCCAGCTGAGACAGGGGACTGAAGCTTTCTTT.

CDR3 region: CASSSPVDTGELFF. CDR3 DNA sequence: TGTGCCAGCAGCTCCCCGGTGGACACCGGGGAGCTGTTTTTT. The rearrangement joins TRBV11-2 to TRBJ2-2, with D uncertain. V lost 4 bases, J lost 3 bases, and 9 bases lay in between. Germline loops: CDR1 SGHAT, CDR2 FQNNGV. CDR3 size: 14 residues.

V gene TRBV4-1 combines with J gene TRBJ1-1, with a possible D match to TRBD1 (5 bases). Germline V gives CDR1 MGHRA, CDR2 YSYEKL. CDR3 length equals 15 residues. Deletions cut 3 bases from V and 0 bases from J, with 11 bases between. The CDR3 here is CASSQAGHLNTEAFF. The CDR3 coding sequence is TGCGCCAGCAGCCAGGCCGGACATTTGAACACTGAAGCTTTCTTT.

V usage is TRBV29-1 and J usage is TRBJ2-5; D perhaps matches TRBD2 (5 bases). The germline gives CDR1 SQVTM, CDR2 ANQGSEA. V lost 2 bases, J lost 2 bases, and 9 bases lay in between. This CDR3 is built from 13 residues. This CDR3 reads CSVERTLQETQYF. Written as DNA, the CDR3 is TGCAGCGTTGAACGGACTTTACAAGAGACCCAGTACTTC.

V gene TRBV7-8 combines with J gene TRBJ1-1; D possibly corresponds to TRBD1 (5 bases). The V end lost 3 bases, the J end lost 5 bases, and 16 bases lay between the germline ends. CDR1 and CDR2 from the germline V gene are SGHVS and FQNEAQ. The CDR3 is made up of 15 amino acids. The CDR3 here is CASSFLSLRATEAFF. The CDR3 DNA reads TGTGCCAGCAGCTTTCTTAGCCTCAGGGCAACTGAAGCTTTCTTT.

V and J are TRBV6-5 and TRBJ2-3; D is unresolved. The CDR3 is made up of 13 amino acids. Germline CDR1 and CDR2: MNHEY and SVGAGI. Trimming took 7 bases from V and 2 from J, leaving 10 bases between them. DNA for the CDR3: TGTGCCAGCACCCCTGTTAACACAGATACGCAGTATTTT. This sequence encodes CASTPVNTDTQYF.

The V and J genes are TRBV28 and TRBJ1-5, with unresolved D. Germline lookup yields CDR1 MDHEN and CDR2 SYDVKM. Trimming took off 3 bases at V and 3 bases at J, with 12 bases between the two ends. The CDR3 length is 15 residues. The CDR3 DNA follows: TGTGCCAGCAGTTTTACCGAGTACCCCAATCAGCCCCAGCATTTT. Its translation: CASSFTEYPNQPQHF.

The chain uses TRBV10-3 and TRBJ1-2; D is uncertain. Trimming took off 10 bases at V and 8 bases at J, with 17 bases between the two ends. The CDR3 covers 12 residues. From germline, CDR1 is ENHRY and CDR2 SYGVKD. The CDR3 nucleotides are TGTGCCAACTCCGCGAACGGTTTAGGCTACACCTTC. Translation gives CANSANGLGYTF.

The gene calls are TRBV5-1 and TRBJ1-4; D might be TRBD1 (5 bases). The CDR3 length is 15 residues. CDR1 is SGHRS and CDR2 is YFSETQ in the germline V gene. The V end was cut by 4 bases, the J end by 4 bases, with 14 bases between. The CDR3 region has the DNA TGCGCCAGCAGCCCGGGGGAACTTGGTAATGAAAAACTGTTTTTT. This codes for CASSPGELGNEKLFF.

This rearrangement joins TRBV5-1 to TRBJ2-2, with 9 bases that match TRBD1. J was trimmed by 5 bases and V by 5 bases; bases with no gene match: 4. The CDR3 loop spans 14 amino acids. CDR1 and CDR2 from the germline V gene are SGHRS and YFSETQ. The CDR3 is CASRGTGTTGELFF. CDR3 DNA sequence: TGCGCCAGCAGGGGGACAGGGACTACCGGGGAGCTGTTTTTT.

V is TRBV6-5 and J is TRBJ1-1; 7 nucleotides match TRBD1. Trimming removed 8 bases from V and 0 bases from J; junction bases left unmatched: 6. Germline V gives CDR1 MNHEY, CDR2 SVGAGI. The CDR3 covers 14 residues. CDR3 DNA: TGTGCCAGCGACCGGACAGGCATGAACACTGAAGCTTTCTTT. It yields the protein CASDRTGMNTEAFF.

A single count supports this clone. The J gene is TRBJ2-6, the V gene TRBV6-5; weak D call: TRBD1 (5 bases). Looked up from germline, CDR1 is MNHEY and CDR2 is SVGAGI. V lost 6 bases to trimming and J lost 2 bases, with 11 bases between them. This CDR3 has 15 amino acids. The CDR3 sequence is CASSRAWAGANVLTF. CDR3 DNA: TGTGCCAGCAGCAGGGCTTGGGCTGGGGCCAACGTCCTGACTTTC.

The rearrangement uses TRBV7-2 and TRBJ1-1, with 8 bases lining up with TRBD1. The CDR3 is made up of 15 amino acids. The J segment lost 5 bases and the V segment lost 2 bases, leaving 7 bases of the junction unmatched. In germline, CDR1 is SGHTA, CDR2 FQGNSA. CDR3 DNA sequence: TGTGCCAGCAGCTTAAAGGTTCAGGGGGCAACTGAAGCTTTCTTT. Its translation: CASSLKVQGATEAFF.

The chain recombines TRBV9 with TRBJ1-6, with 7 nucleotides matching TRBD1. Germline trimming cut 5 bases from V and 9 bases from J; bases unmatched to any gene: 8. The CDR3 is 14 amino acids. Germline V gene lookup returns CDR1 SGDLS and CDR2 YYNGEE. CDR3 in DNA: TGTGCCAGCAGTCGAGGGGGCGACGGTTCACCCCTCCACTTT. Translated, it gives CASSRGGDGSPLHF.

In this sample, this clone turned up once. The rearrangement uses TRBV28 and TRBJ1-3; D remains ambiguous. Deletions cut 6 bases from V and 2 bases from J, with 8 bases between. This CDR3 comprises 13 residues. Per germline, CDR1 MDHEN and CDR2 SYDVKM. The CDR3 sequence: CASRRPPGNTIYF. The CDR3 DNA reads as TGTGCCAGCAGGCGCCCCCCTGGAAACACCATATATTTT.

The rearrangement links TRBV7-2 to TRBJ2-7; D unclear. This CDR3 has 13 amino acids. Germline loops: CDR1 SGHTA, CDR2 FQGNSA. The V and J ends lost 3 bases and 6 bases respectively, with 12 bases between them. CDR3 loop: CASSLRGFSEQYF. DNA for the CDR3: TGTGCCAGCAGCTTGAGAGGATTCAGCGAGCAGTACTTC.

The rearrangement joins TRBV30 to TRBJ2-6, with 9 bases aligning to TRBD2. V lost 5 bases and J lost 1; bases outside the gene matches: 6. This CDR3 has 16 residues. Looked up from germline, CDR1 is GTSNPN and CDR2 is SVGIG (reference sequence). CDR3 DNA: TGTGCCTGGTCCGCGGGGGGGGCTTCTGGGGCCAACGTCCTGACTTTC. This translates into CAWSAGGASGANVLTF.

V usage is TRBV19 and J usage is TRBJ1-5, with a possible D match to TRBD1 (6 bases). CDR3 length equals 14 residues. The V end lost 6 bases, the J end lost 3 bases, and 12 bases lay between the germline ends. Germline-derived CDR1 and CDR2 are LNHDA and SQIVND (reference sequence). CDR3 region: CASRPDRFNQPQHF. The CDR3 nucleotides read TGTGCCAGTAGGCCCGACAGGTTCAATCAGCCCCAGCATTTT.